The 28 T cell receptor beta chains below all came from one sample that was sequenced in a study of T cell responses to AZD1222 COVID-19 vaccine listed by TCRdb under 2021. This sample's time point label indicates: about 28 days (+/-7) after the second vaccine dose. The treatment or condition label, as the study defines it: meningococcal conjugate vaccine given as trial control. The method behind the library was the immunoSEQ multiplex PCR assay. TCRdb obtained this table from immuneACCESS and retained in-frame rearrangements with V and J assigned. These tables miss some clones; where compared with another copy, unresolved V genes account for less than half of the shortfall, and the remainder is unexplained. This sample has about 210,000 clones in its table, and 90% to 95% of those were observed once. The ten largest clonotypes hold around 1.8% of the sample. Here the sequenced sample was peripheral blood, taken 28 days after the second dose of the MenACWY control vaccine. These TCRs come from an adult who received the MenACWY meningococcal vaccine as a control.

J is TRBJ1-2 and V is TRBV6-5; D gene unclear. With 7 bases removed from V and 7 bases from J, the gap between germline ends came to 19 bases. The CDR3 length is 14 residues. Per the germline V gene, CDR1 is MNHEY and CDR2 is SVGAGI. CDR3 DNA: TGTGCCAGCAACCTCGACCGCCCTTTGAGTGGCTACACCTTC. It encodes CASNLDRPLSGYTF.

This chain uses TRBV28 with TRBJ2-7, with D hard to call. The CDR3 length is 11 residues. CDR1 and CDR2 (germline): MDHEN, SYDVKM. V was shortened by 3 bases and J by 6 bases, with 6 bases between the two germline ends. Here the CDR3 DNA reads TGTGCCAGCAGTTTGAGGCGCGAGCAGTACTTC. This gives the protein CASSLRREQYF.

CDR3: CASSLVGDRINTIYF. DNA for the CDR3: TGTGCCAGCAGCTTGGTGGGGGACAGGATAAACACCATATATTTT. The chain is built from TRBV5-4 and TRBJ1-3; 8 bases match TRBD1. In germline, CDR1 is SGHNT, CDR2 YYREEE (reference sequence). The V and J ends lost 0 bases and 6 bases, in that order; junction bases with no gene match: 5. CDR3 length: 15 amino acids.

The chain carries TRBV2 and TRBJ1-1, with 8 bases identical to TRBD1. V was pared by 8 bases and J by 7 bases, with 6 bases of the junction left unmatched. Germline V gene sequence: CDR1 SNHLY, CDR2 FYNNEI. The CDR3 contains 12 residues. CDR3 amino acids: CASGNRGIEAFF. The CDR3 coding sequence is TGTGCCAGCGGGAACAGGGGGATTGAAGCTTTCTTT.

The CDR3 loop reads CASSIIGGRGIYEQYF. The CDR3 DNA is TGTGCCAGTAGTATAATAGGCGGCAGGGGGATCTACGAGCAGTACTTC. The chain combines TRBV19 with TRBJ2-7, with TRBD1 identical over 7 bases. V shed 2 bases, J shed 3 bases, and the junction held 10 bases outside the gene matches. This CDR3 contains 16 residues. CDR1 and CDR2 (germline): LNHDA, SQIVND (reference sequence).

The V gene is TRBV11-3, the J gene TRBJ2-1, with TRBD2 identical over 15 bases. After removal of 5 bases from V and 8 bases from J, the junction contained 7 bases not matched to a gene. The CDR3 loop spans 16 amino acids. The germline gives CDR1 SGHNT, CDR2 YENEEA. CDR3 sequence reads: CASSPGTSGRIDEQFF. The CDR3 DNA is TGTGCCAGCAGCCCCGGGACTAGCGGGAGGATCGATGAGCAGTTCTTC.

In this sample, this clone turned up once. This rearrangement joins TRBV2 to TRBJ2-7, with 7 bases lining up with TRBD2. Germline trimming cut 1 base from V and 3 bases from J; bases unmatched to any gene: 6. Germline CDR1 and CDR2: SNHLY and FYNNEI. The CDR3 length is 15 residues. The DNA of the CDR3 is TGTGCCAGCAGTGAAGTGGGAGGGCCCCTCTACGAGCAGTACTTC. It specifies CASSEVGGPLYEQYF.

This chain joins TRBV2 and TRBJ1-2, with D unresolved. The ends were cut back, 3 bases at V and 0 bases at J, with 8 bases in the middle. This CDR3 has 14 amino acids. The germline V gene has CDR1 SNHLY and CDR2 FYNNEI. The CDR3 coding sequence is TGTGCCAGCAGTGATGCGGGAGCTAACTATGGCTACACCTTC. It specifies CASSDAGANYGYTF.

The gene calls are TRBV30 and TRBJ2-7; no reliable D call. The V end was cut by 2 bases, the J end by 0 bases, with 8 bases between. CDR3 length: 13 amino acids. CDR1 is GTSNPN and CDR2 is SVGIG in the germline V gene (reference sequence). The chain's CDR3 is CAWSIRNSYEQYF. The CDR3 bases are TGTGCCTGGAGTATTCGGAACTCCTACGAGCAGTACTTC.

This chain links TRBV30 with TRBJ1-5, with 9 bases that match TRBD1. Germline V lookup: CDR1 GTSNPN, CDR2 SVGIG (reference sequence). V lost 1 base and J lost 2; bases outside the gene matches: 6. The CDR3 runs 16 residues. The CDR3 sequence is CAWSAGTGLRNQPQHF. In nucleotides, the CDR3 is TGTGCCTGGAGTGCCGGGACAGGGTTACGCAATCAGCCCCAGCATTTT.

V and J are TRBV10-2 and TRBJ2-7; tentative D call: TRBD1 (5 bases). CDR1 WSHSY and CDR2 SAAADI come from the germline V gene. Trimming took 5 bases from V and 7 from J, leaving 24 bases between them. This CDR3 comprises 16 residues. The CDR3 DNA follows: TGCGCCAGCAGTCACCTAACGCAGGGCCCTAATATGGAGCAGTACTTC. Translated: CASSHLTQGPNMEQYF.

The V gene is TRBV19, the J gene TRBJ2-1; a possible D gene is TRBD1 (6 bases). V lost 4 bases, J lost 8 bases, and 21 bases lay in between. The CDR3 is 16 residues long. Germline V gene lookup returns CDR1 LNHDA and CDR2 SQIVND (reference sequence). The CDR3 loop is CASSNPSGTRVYEQFF. The CDR3 DNA reads TGTGCCAGTAGTAACCCCTCCGGGACACGAGTCTATGAGCAGTTCTTC.

The rearrangement uses TRBV6-5 and TRBJ1-1; D may be TRBD1 (6 bases). The V end was cut by 0 bases, the J end by 1 base, with 9 bases between. The length of the CDR3 is 15 residues. The germline CDR1 and CDR2 sequences are MNHEY and SVGAGI. The CDR3 coding sequence is TGTGCCAGCAGTTACTCCGGACAGCAGAACACTGAAGCTTTCTTT. The encoded protein is CASSYSGQQNTEAFF.

This clone appeared a single time. The chain couples TRBV4-2 to TRBJ1-1; D ambiguous. The germline CDR1 and CDR2 sequences are LGHNA and YNFKEQ. There are 17 residues in the CDR3. V was pared by 0 bases and J by 0 bases, with 14 bases between. In nucleotides, the CDR3 is TGTGCCAGCAGCCAAGATTTAAGGACGGGGATGAACACTGAAGCTTTCTTT. Residues: CASSQDLRTGMNTEAFF.

The J gene is TRBJ2-7, the V gene TRBV3-1 (or the pseudogene TRBV3-2), with D possibly being TRBD1 (6 bases). This CDR3 contains 15 residues. Trimming pared 2 bases from V and 3 bases from J, leaving 14 bases between. The germline CDR1 and CDR2 sequences are LGHDT and YNNKEL (reference sequence). The CDR3 loop reads CASSQSGQTYYEQYF. DNA of the CDR3: TGTGCCAGCAGCCAAAGCGGACAGACCTACTACGAGCAGTACTTC.

The chain has TRBV5-1 and TRBJ1-1, with D possibly being TRBD1 (6 bases). Germline V gene data show CDR1 as SGHRS and CDR2 as YFSETQ. The V and J ends lost 4 bases and 0 bases respectively, with 13 bases between them. CDR3 size: 15 residues. The CDR3, as DNA: TGCGCCAGCAGCCTTCCAGGACAGTTGAACACTGAAGCTTTCTTT. Translation gives CASSLPGQLNTEAFF.

The chain combines TRBV6-2 or TRBV6-3 with TRBJ1-6; 9 positions match TRBD1. With 2 bases clipped from V and 7 bases from J, the junction kept 3 bases outside the gene matches. The CDR3 is 15 residues long. Germline V gene sequence: CDR1 MNHEY, CDR2 SVGEGT. The CDR3 region has the DNA TGTGCCAGCAGTTACGTCGGGACAGGGAATTCACCCCTCCACTTT. Translating it yields CASSYVGTGNSPLHF.

The chain has TRBV6-1 and TRBJ1-5; maybe TRBD1 (5 bases). The CDR3 has 14 residues. Per germline, CDR1 MNHNS and CDR2 SASEGT. V was shortened by 2 bases and J by 5 bases, with 10 bases between the two germline ends. The CDR3 reads CASSEMVGDQPQHF. In DNA form, the CDR3 reads TGTGCCAGCAGTGAAATGGTGGGGGATCAGCCCCAGCATTTT.

In this sample, this clone turned up once. This chain uses TRBV24-1 with TRBJ1-6; 10 nucleotides agree with TRBD1. J lost 7 bases, V lost 6 bases, and 2 bases had no gene match. The CDR3 spans 14 residues. Looked up from germline, CDR1 is KGHDR and CDR2 is SFDVKD. CDR3 nucleotides: TGTGCCACCAGTAAGACAGGGGGCAATTCACCCCTCCACTTT. It codes for CATSKTGGNSPLHF.

V and J are TRBV27 and TRBJ2-2; the D is unclear. Germline CDR1 and CDR2: MNHEY and SMNVEV (reference sequence). V gave up 5 bases and J gave up 0 bases, with 13 bases separating them. This CDR3 comprises 16 residues. DNA of the CDR3: TGTGCCAGCAGTCCTTTCGCAATCACGAACACCGGGGAGCTGTTTTTT. Amino acid sequence: CASSPFAITNTGELFF.

The chain employs TRBV14 and TRBJ2-1; 14 bases map to TRBD2. Losses at the gene ends were 4 bases for V and 2 bases for J; bases not matched to a gene: 19. CDR3 length equals 22 residues. Per germline, CDR1 SGHDN and CDR2 FVKESK. CDR3 residues: CASSLPLGPRLAGGGTYNEQFF. The CDR3 coding sequence is TGTGCCAGCAGCCTCCCCTTGGGTCCGAGACTAGCGGGAGGGGGGACCTACAATGAGCAGTTCTTC.

The chain is built from TRBV6-5 and TRBJ2-7, with TRBD2 matching over 8 bases. The CDR3 contains 15 residues. Per germline, CDR1 MNHEY and CDR2 SVGAGI. The V gene end was trimmed by 6 bases and the J gene end by 6 bases; junction bases not matched to a gene: 13. Written as DNA, the CDR3 is TGTGCCAGCAGCTCCGTGATAGCGGGATCTAGCGAGCAGTACTTC. It encodes CASSSVIAGSSEQYF.

The J gene is TRBJ2-2, the V gene TRBV4-1; D not certain. CDR3 length equals 16 residues. V lost 3 bases and J 4 bases, leaving 15 bases between the germline ends. Germline values: CDR1 MGHRA, CDR2 YSYEKL. The CDR3 DNA follows: TGCGCCAGCAGCCATAACGGCTTGAGTGGCACCGGGGAGCTGTTTTTT. Translated: CASSHNGLSGTGELFF.

This chain connects TRBV7-3 to TRBJ1-6; TRBD1 agrees at 7 bases. Germline V CDR1 and CDR2: SGHTA, FQGTGA. The V gene end was trimmed by 5 bases and the J gene end by 7 bases; junction bases not matched to a gene: 8. The CDR3 has 15 amino acids. CDR3 in DNA: TGTGCCAGCAGCACAGAGCCGGGACAGAATTCACCCCTCCACTTT. This codes for CASSTEPGQNSPLHF.

The V and J genes are TRBV4-3 and TRBJ2-7, with TRBD1 identical over 9 bases. V lost 4 bases and J lost 3; bases outside the gene matches: 10. Germline V gene sequence: CDR1 LGHNA, CDR2 YSLEER. This CDR3 is built from 16 residues. The CDR3 DNA reads TGCGCCAGCAGCCCTAACCAAGGACAGGGGAACTACGAGCAGTACTTC. It yields the protein CASSPNQGQGNYEQYF.

V gene TRBV27 combines with J gene TRBJ2-1, with 10 positions matching TRBD2. The CDR3 length is 16 residues. CDR1 and CDR2 (germline): MNHEY, SMNVEV (reference sequence). Trimming at V came to 5 bases and at J to 2 bases, leaving 6 bases not matched to a gene. In DNA form, the CDR3 reads TGTGCCAGCAGTCCCCCCGGACTAGCGGCCTACAATGAGCAGTTCTTC. It encodes CASSPPGLAAYNEQFF.

The chain employs TRBV27 and TRBJ1-3, with D possibly TRBD1 on 5 matching bases. Germline V gene sequence: CDR1 MNHEY, CDR2 SMNVEV (reference sequence). This CDR3 comprises 15 residues. Trimming pared 0 bases from V and 4 bases from J, leaving 10 bases between. CDR3 sequence (DNA): TGTGCCAGCAGTTTATCGTCAGGGAGCGGAAACACCATATATTTT. Amino acids: CASSLSSGSGNTIYF.

The chain uses TRBV5-4 and TRBJ1-1; D is perhaps TRBD1 (5 bases). The CDR3 extends over 13 amino acids. V lost 8 bases and J lost 5, with 16 bases in between. From germline, CDR1 is SGHNT and CDR2 YYREEE (reference sequence). The CDR3 protein is CASTQYGGTEAFF. The DNA of the CDR3 is TGTGCCAGTACCCAGTACGGGGGGACTGAAGCTTTCTTT.